The 29 T cell receptor beta chains listed next were all sequenced from one sample in a study of shared clonotypes between healthy human individuals (dated by TCRdb to the early 2020s). Library creation used the immunoSEQ multiplex PCR assay. The source is immuneACCESS, and TCRdb retained only in-frame sequences with V and J called. Part of the clones is not carried over; for the studies checked, unresolved V genes explain less than half of this, and the remainder is unexplained. The sample profile shows 2 million or so clones; roughly 94% of them were found once. The top ten hold 0.13% of the sample. What was sequenced was naive CD4+ T cells sorted from blood. The cell subset or site label here, explained by the study, means: CD45RA+ positively selected. These receptors were obtained from a young man in good health.

The V call is TRBV10-3, the J call TRBJ2-3; D remains unclear. Germline-derived CDR1 and CDR2 are ENHRY and SYGVKD. Trimming pared 10 bases from V and 1 base from J, leaving 9 bases between. CDR3 length: 12 residues. The CDR3 region is CATESGTDTQYF. The CDR3 DNA sequence: TGTGCCACCGAGTCGGGCACAGATACGCAGTATTTT.

This chain joins TRBV6-1 and TRBJ2-7; the match to TRBD1 covers 9 bases. The V segment lost 5 bases and the J segment 6 bases; nucleotides outside the gene matches: 11. This CDR3 is built from 15 residues. Germline V lookup: CDR1 MNHNS, CDR2 SASEGT. In DNA form, the CDR3 reads TGTGCCAGCAGTTTTATAACAGGGGGCCGTCGCGAGCAGTACTTC. Protein sequence: CASSFITGGRREQYF.

This clone was counted once. CDR3 amino acids: CASSFRLDRAYEQYF. The CDR3 bases are TGTGCCAGCAGCTTCCGGTTAGACAGGGCATACGAGCAGTACTTC. This chain joins TRBV5-5 and TRBJ2-7, with 7 positions matching TRBD1. Germline CDR1 SGHKS, CDR2 YYEKEE (reference sequence). The CDR3 has 15 residues. V was pared by 2 bases and J by 4 bases, with 9 bases of the junction left unmatched.

The rearrangement joins TRBV7-2 to TRBJ2-1, with a tentative D call TRBD2 (6 bases). The V and J ends lost 0 bases and 4 bases respectively, with 10 bases between them. This CDR3 is built from 15 residues. CDR1 is SGHTA, CDR2 FQGNSA, per germline. The CDR3 protein is CASSLARGVYNEQFF. The DNA of the CDR3 is TGTGCCAGCAGCTTAGCGCGGGGAGTTTACAATGAGCAGTTCTTC.

Details on this clone: At one end the junction does not follow the germline gene, possibly because of a read error. The chain employs TRBV28 and TRBJ1-4, with D possibly being TRBD1 (5 bases). From germline, CDR1 is MDHEN and CDR2 SYDVKM. The CDR3 has 15 amino acids. The CDR3 protein is CARSLGPAEGEKLFF. CDR3 sequence (DNA): TGTGCCAGAAGTTTGGGGCCAGCGGAGGGTGAAAAACTGTTTTTT.

This chain links TRBV5-1 with TRBJ1-1; no clear D. The CDR3 sequence is 16 residues long. V lost 5 bases and J lost 1, with 18 bases in between. Germline-derived CDR1 and CDR2 are SGHRS and YFSETQ. CDR3: CASSWRAPVANTEAFF. In DNA, the CDR3 is TGCGCCAGCAGTTGGCGGGCCCCCGTTGCGAACACTGAAGCTTTCTTT. The full variable domain, its missing parts supplied by reference TRBV5-1 and TRBJ1-1, is KAGVTQTPRYLIKTRGQQVTLSCSPISGHRSVSWYQQTPGQGLQFLFEYFSETQRNKGNFPGRFSGRQFSNSRSEMNVSTLELGDSALYLCASSWRAPVANTEAFFGQGTRLTVV.

In nucleotides, the CDR3 is TGTGCCATCAGTGAGTCTGGGCAGTTAAACTATGGCTACACCTTC. Translating it yields CAISESGQLNYGYTF. The chain is built from TRBV10-3 and TRBJ1-2; D gene ambiguous. CDR1 and CDR2 from the germline V gene are ENHRY and SYGVKD. Trimming pared 0 bases from V and 2 bases from J, leaving 10 bases between. The CDR3 is 15 residues long.

In the case of this clone: Other nucleotide sequences in the sample specify the same CDR3. The chain couples TRBV5-1 to TRBJ2-2; TRBD1 agrees at 7 bases. Germline V gives CDR1 SGHRS, CDR2 YFSETQ. V gave up 3 bases and J gave up 2 bases; unmatched junction bases: 4. The CDR3 is 15 amino acids. The CDR3 here is CASSSGTVNTGELFF. CDR3 DNA: TGCGCCAGCAGCTCCGGGACAGTTAACACCGGGGAGCTGTTTTTT.

The chain couples TRBV27 to TRBJ2-5, with D perhaps TRBD2 (6 bases). Trimming pared 5 bases from V and 1 base from J, leaving 11 bases between. This CDR3 comprises 14 residues. In germline, CDR1 is MNHEY, CDR2 SMNVEV (reference sequence). CDR3 DNA sequence: TGTGCCAGCAGTCCCAAGGGAGGCCAAGAGACCCAGTACTTC. Its protein is CASSPKGGQETQYF.

This clone has a single count. This chain uses TRBV18 with TRBJ1-1; possible D gene TRBD1, 6 bases. The V gene lost 0 bases and the J gene lost 3 bases, with 20 bases spanning the gap. The CDR3 covers 18 residues. The germline CDR1 and CDR2 sequences are KGHSH and LQKENI. CDR3 protein: CASSPPWPVGGKDTEAFF. CDR3 nucleotide sequence: TGTGCCAGCTCACCACCATGGCCAGTGGGGGGCAAGGACACTGAAGCTTTCTTT.

The chain combines TRBV30 with TRBJ1-2, with 7 positions matching TRBD1. The CDR3 consists of 16 residues. Germline V gene data show CDR1 as GTSNPN and CDR2 as SVGIG (reference sequence). The junction had 9 bases not matched to a gene; V was cut back by 2 bases and J by 0 bases. For the CDR3, the DNA is TGTGCCTGGAGTAATTTGTTAGGGACAGCTAACTATGGCTACACCTTC. Translating gives CAWSNLLGTANYGYTF.

A note on this clone: One end of the junction varies from germline; a read error may be responsible. The CDR3 sequence: CASSEGMPPSNF. CDR3 in DNA: TGTGCCAGCAGTGAGGGAATGCCCCCGTCGAACTTC. This chain uses TRBV2 with TRBJ2-5; D gene unclear. Germline values: CDR1 SNHLY, CDR2 FYNNEI. This CDR3 has 12 amino acids.

The chain carries TRBV7-2 and TRBJ1-2; D might be TRBD1 (5 bases). Germline V gene data show CDR1 as SGHTA and CDR2 as FQGNSA. V lost 1 base and J 7 bases, leaving 13 bases between the germline ends. The CDR3 is 14 residues long. In nucleotides, the CDR3 is TGTGCCAGCAGCTTAGGCCCAGGGTTCAGTGGCTACACCTTC. This encodes CASSLGPGFSGYTF.

This sequence joins TRBV7-9 and TRBJ1-6; tentatively, D is TRBD1 (5 bases). Germline CDR1 and CDR2: SEHNR and FQNEAQ (reference sequence). This CDR3 is 15 amino acids long. V was clipped by 1 base and J by 10 bases, with 14 bases between them. The DNA of the CDR3 is TGTGCCAGCAGCTTAGGGGACGGCCTCCTATCACCCCTCCACTTT. Protein sequence: CASSLGDGLLSPLHF.

In its sample, this clone was seen once. The identical CDR3 is also encoded by other nucleotide sequences in the sample. The gene calls are TRBV4-1 and TRBJ1-1, with 8 nucleotides matching TRBD1. The V segment lost 4 bases and the J segment 2 bases; nucleotides outside the gene matches: 6. Germline CDR1 is MGHRA and CDR2 is YSYEKL. The CDR3 is 15 amino acids. CDR3 region: CASSLQGQGNTEAFF. The CDR3 DNA reads as TGCGCCAGCAGCCTGCAAGGACAGGGTAACACTGAAGCTTTCTTT.

J is TRBJ1-5 and V is TRBV28; D is unresolved. The CDR3 contains 14 residues. CDR1 is MDHEN, CDR2 SYDVKM, per germline. Between the trimmed V and J ends, which lost 1 base and 3 bases, there was a span of 7 bases. CDR3 sequence reads: CASSLSGINQPQHF. The CDR3 coding sequence is TGTGCCAGCAGTTTATCTGGGATCAATCAGCCCCAGCATTTT. Filled out from reference TRBV28 and TRBJ1-5, the complete variable domain reads DVKVTQSSRYLVKRTGEKVFLECVQDMDHENMFWYRQDPGLGLRLIYFSYDVKMKEKGDIPEGYSVSREKKERFSLILESASTNQTSMYLCASSLSGINQPQHFGDGTRLSIL.

The J gene is TRBJ2-5, the V gene TRBV30; D not resolved. From germline, CDR1 is GTSNPN and CDR2 SVGIG (reference sequence). Deletions cut 1 base from V and 2 bases from J, with 8 bases between. CDR3 length: 13 amino acids. For the CDR3, the DNA is TGTGCCTGGAGTGGCCCGGTACAAGAGACCCAGTACTTC. This encodes CAWSGPVQETQYF.

The chain carries TRBV4-2 and TRBJ2-7, with TRBD2 identical over 10 bases. Per the germline V gene, CDR1 is LGHNA and CDR2 is YNFKEQ. Losses at the gene ends were 2 bases for V and 13 bases for J; bases not matched to a gene: 14. The CDR3 loop spans 15 amino acids. In nucleotides, the CDR3 is TGTGCCAGCAGCCAAAACCAGAGGGAGCGGGGGGGCCTATACTTC. Its protein product is CASSQNQRERGGLYF.

The chain couples TRBV28 to TRBJ2-5; 10 bases are shared with TRBD1. The CDR3 sequence is 16 residues long. Germline assignment: CDR1 MDHEN and CDR2 SYDVKM. Losses at the gene ends were 6 bases for V and 5 bases for J; bases not matched to a gene: 12. Here the CDR3 DNA reads TGTGCCAGCAGCTCCCCCGGGACAGGGGTTTTGGAGACCCAGTACTTC. Translation gives CASSSPGTGVLETQYF.

This chain joins TRBV5-4 and TRBJ2-7; 8 bases are a match to TRBD1. CDR1 and CDR2 (germline): SGHNT, YYREEE (reference sequence). V lost 0 bases to trimming and J lost 0 bases; unmatched junction nucleotides: 5. CDR3 size: 16 residues. In nucleotides, the CDR3 is TGTGCCAGCAGCTTGGCGGTGGACAGGGCCTCCTACGAGCAGTACTTC. It encodes CASSLAVDRASYEQYF.

A note on this clone: The same CDR3 arises from other DNA sequences in this sample as well. The genes are TRBV5-1 and TRBJ2-1, with a weak D call TRBD2 (6 bases). CDR1 and CDR2 (germline): SGHRS, YFSETQ. The V gene lost 2 bases and the J gene lost 4 bases, with 7 bases spanning the gap. This CDR3 region has 13 residues. CDR3 residues: CASSLGGYNEQFF. The CDR3 bases are TGCGCCAGCAGCTTAGGAGGGTACAATGAGCAGTTCTTC.

The rearrangement links TRBV6-1 to TRBJ1-5, with 9 bases aligning to TRBD1. The CDR3 totals 14 residues. The J segment lost 4 bases and the V segment lost 7 bases, leaving 5 bases of the junction unmatched. The germline V gene encodes CDR1 MNHNS and CDR2 SASEGT. Written as DNA, the CDR3 is TGTGCCAGCACCCACAGGGGGCAAAATCAGCCCCAGCATTTT. Translation: CASTHRGQNQPQHF.

To note about this clone: Other DNA sequences in this specimen translate into the identical CDR3. This chain connects TRBV5-6 to TRBJ1-2; D possibly corresponds to TRBD1 (6 bases). The V and J ends lost 3 bases and 2 bases respectively, with 8 bases between them. Germline assignment: CDR1 SGHDT and CDR2 YYEEEE. CDR3 length: 13 residues. This chain's CDR3 is CASSSGQNYGYTF. In DNA, the CDR3 is TGTGCCAGCAGCTCCGGACAGAACTATGGCTACACCTTC.

Details on this clone: Additional DNA sequences in this sample encode the identical CDR3. The rearrangement joins TRBV7-9 to TRBJ2-5; TRBD1 aligns across 8 bases. The CDR3 is 14 residues long. In germline, CDR1 is SEHNR, CDR2 FQNEAQ (reference sequence). V lost 1 base to trimming and J lost 5 bases; unmatched junction nucleotides: 3. This CDR3 reads CASSLGTGSETQYF. The CDR3 nucleotides are TGTGCCAGCAGCTTAGGGACAGGGTCCGAGACCCAGTACTTC.

The chain carries TRBV18 and TRBJ2-2; D is unresolved. Germline V lookup: CDR1 KGHSH, CDR2 LQKENI. V lost 3 bases and J 5 bases, leaving 7 bases between the germline ends. The CDR3 extends over 13 amino acids. For the CDR3, the DNA is TGTGCCAGCTCACCCGCTTGGACCGGGGAGCTGTTTTTT. Its protein is CASSPAWTGELFF.

The rearrangement links TRBV11-2 to TRBJ1-6, with D uncertain. The CDR3 covers 15 residues. V dropped 3 bases and J dropped 1 base, with 7 bases sitting between them. Germline V gene sequence: CDR1 SGHAT, CDR2 FQNNGV. CDR3 coding DNA: TGTGCCAGCAGCTTGGCGGGGTCCTATAATTCACCCCTCCACTTT. This sequence encodes CASSLAGSYNSPLHF.

The chain's CDR3 is CAWSRDITSTNEKLFF. The CDR3 DNA is TGTGCCTGGAGTCGGGACATTACTTCAACTAATGAAAAACTGTTTTTT. The gene calls are TRBV30 and TRBJ1-4; D may be TRBD1 (6 bases). Trimming pared 2 bases from V and 0 bases from J, leaving 13 bases between. The CDR3 is made up of 16 amino acids. Germline V gene sequence: CDR1 GTSNPN, CDR2 SVGIG (reference sequence).

The sample holds one count of this clone. V and J are TRBV4-1 and TRBJ2-1; D remains unclear. CDR3 length equals 13 residues. The V gene's germline CDR1 is MGHRA and CDR2 YSYEKL. The V end lost 5 bases, the J end lost 6 bases, and 11 bases lay between the germline ends. The CDR3 spells CASSKRVGNEQFF. The CDR3 DNA is TGCGCCAGCAGCAAAAGGGTGGGCAATGAGCAGTTCTTC.

The V and J genes are TRBV5-6 and TRBJ1-5, with 10 nucleotides matching TRBD1. The ends lost 0 bases at V and 4 bases at J; junction bases unmatched: 4. The CDR3 is 16 residues long. CDR1 is SGHDT, CDR2 YYEEEE, per germline. The DNA for the CDR3 is TGTGCCAGCAGCTTGGAGGGACAGGGGAGGAATCAGCCCCAGCATTTT. This encodes CASSLEGQGRNQPQHF.